These T cell receptor beta chains were read from a single sample in a study of cytotoxic CD8 clonotypes in ibrutinib-treated CLL. Sequencing was performed with immunoSEQ multiplex PCR; in TCRdb, only in-frame clones are kept and a portion is missing. The repertoire holds about 130,000 clones, with 79% as singletons. The material sequenced was PBMCs, taken after 12 months of ibrutinib treatment. The receptors come from a human donor with chronic lymphocytic leukemia. CDR3s include the opening cysteine and the closing phenylalanine or tryptophan. Each record gives: D gene, clone size, J gene, V gene, CDR3 DNA, CDR3 protein. A D gene is named only where the DNA matches it firmly. Clone size is stated in some rows and not others, as once, few, many or a class when expanded.

D gene: TRBD2
clone size: few
J gene: TRBJ2-1
V gene: TRBV5-4
CDR3 DNA: TGTGCCAGCAGCCCACTAGCGGGAGATCCCAATGAGCAGTTCTTC
CDR3 protein: CASSPLAGDPNEQFF

D gene: NA
clone size: NA
J gene: TRBJ1-1
V gene: TRBV4-2
CDR3 DNA: TGTGCCAGCAGCCAAGACGAATGGAACACTGAAGCTTTCTTT
CDR3 protein: CASSQDEWNTEAFF

D gene: TRBD2
clone size: NA
J gene: TRBJ2-5
V gene: TRBV5-4
CDR3 DNA: TGTGCCAGCAGCTCCGGGACTAGCGGGAGGGTAGAGACCCAGTACTTC
CDR3 protein: CASSSGTSGRVETQYF

D gene: NA
clone size: NA
J gene: TRBJ1-5
V gene: TRBV9
CDR3 DNA: TGTGCCAGCAGCGCCGACGGAAATAGCAATCAGCCCCAGCATTTT
CDR3 protein: CASSADGNSNQPQHF

D gene: TRBD2
clone size: NA
J gene: TRBJ2-7
V gene: TRBV10-1
CDR3 DNA: TGCGCCAGCAGTGCGTATCAAGCGGGAGGCACCTACGAGCAGTACTTC
CDR3 protein: CASSAYQAGGTYEQYF

D gene: NA
clone size: NA
J gene: TRBJ2-5
V gene: TRBV7-8
CDR3 DNA: TGTGCCAGCAGCTTGCTCGGAGCGGCCCAAGAGACCCAGTACTTC
CDR3 protein: CASSLLGAAQETQYF

D gene: TRBD1
clone size: NA
J gene: TRBJ1-1
V gene: TRBV19
CDR3 DNA: TGTGCCAGTAGCTCGACAGGGGACACTGAAGCTTTCTTT
CDR3 protein: CASSSTGDTEAFF

D gene: NA
clone size: NA
J gene: TRBJ2-1
V gene: TRBV10-3
CDR3 DNA: TGTGCCATCAATGGGGGGCGGGTTGATGAGCAGTTCTTC
CDR3 protein: CAINGGRVDEQFF

D gene: NA
clone size: NA
J gene: TRBJ2-7
V gene: TRBV7-9
CDR3 DNA: TGTGCCAGCAGCCCCCGGGCCCCAGGGTTTATCTACGAGCAGTACTTC
CDR3 protein: CASSPRAPGFIYEQYF

D gene: TRBD2
clone size: NA
J gene: TRBJ2-2
V gene: TRBV7-9
CDR3 DNA: TGTGCCAGCAGCCGTAGCGGACTAGCGGGAGGGCCTGTCACCGGGGAGCTGTTTTTT
CDR3 protein: CASSRSGLAGGPVTGELFF

D gene: NA
clone size: NA
J gene: TRBJ2-3
V gene: TRBV19
CDR3 DNA: TGTGCCAGTAGTCAGGAGTTTACAGATACGCAGTATTTT
CDR3 protein: CASSQEFTDTQYF

D gene: NA
clone size: NA
J gene: TRBJ1-2
V gene: TRBV4-3
CDR3 DNA: TGCGCCAGCAGCCAAAATTGGACATACCGGAGTAACTATGGCTACACCTTC
CDR3 protein: CASSQNWTYRSNYGYTF

D gene: NA
clone size: NA
J gene: TRBJ2-7
V gene: TRBV13
CDR3 DNA: TGTGCCAGCAGCACCATTACGAATCCGACTAGTCGCTCCTACGAGCAGTACTTC
CDR3 protein: CASSTITNPTSRSYEQYF

D gene: NA
clone size: few
J gene: TRBJ2-7
V gene: TRBV29-1
CDR3 DNA: TGCAGCGTTGTTTTGGGAGTAGGATACGAGCAGTACTTC
CDR3 protein: CSVVLGVGYEQYF